This note documents a single T cell receptor (beta chain) sequence. What it recognizes is unknown. Assay: immunoSEQ multiplex PCR; the TCRdb copy retains only in-frame clones and omits some. The profile shows tens of thousands of clones, roughly nine tenths of them singletons. This sample was taken from a study of OX40 agonist ivuxolimab in advanced cancers. Study results and caveats: Among the least clonally expanded were partial responders at 0.1-3.0 mg/kg. Still undetermined is the antigen specificity of the expanded peripheral T cells.

The source material was CD4+ or CD8+ T cells sorted from blood, sampled in a trial of the OX40 agonist ivuxolimab. The TCR originated in an adult with an advanced solid tumor such as melanoma, head and neck, liver or kidney cancer.

CDR3 sequence reads: CASRPTSGRETQYF. CDR3 DNA: TGTGCCAGCAGACCCACTAGCGGGAGGGAGACCCAGTACTTC. This chain joins TRBV6-5 and TRBJ2-5, with 12 nucleotides matching TRBD2. CDR1 is MNHEY and CDR2 is SVGAGI in the germline V gene. The V and J ends lost 6 bases and 5 bases, in that order; junction bases with no gene match: 4. The CDR3 spans 14 residues.